The following is a T cell receptor beta chain sequence with its context. This clone was observed a handful of times. Its antigen has not been determined. Base qualities are not provided; no much larger clone lies one nucleotide away. The sample comes from a study of blood T cell repertoires in COVID-19 (TCRdb year 2020). With regard to the full study: Samples covering the acute and convalescent phases of COVID-19 were provided by collaborators in the United States, Italy and Spain. Subjects who had been exposed to COVID-19, were actively infected with it, or had recovered from it provided the deeply sampled blood TCRbeta repertoires that made up the dataset. The material from the prospective study consisted of cDNA or gDNA derived from T cells, B-cell-depleted T cells, or PBMCs. Where HLA class I and class II types were available, the types were taken from metadata supplied by the sample provider, not from assay-based typing. Samples were obtained from the ongoing ImmuneRACE study (first 160 participants) and from 1,254 subjects provided by 6 global collaborators. Sample metadata almost always included a de-identified subject ID, COVID-19 status, age in years and sex. A freely available public database, intended as a resource for researchers studying the immune response to SARS-CoV-2, is where the repertoires were released.

The germline V gene gives CDR1 as LGHNA and CDR2 as YSLEER. The V end gives up 2 bases and the J end 2 bases, leaving 8 bases in the junction not matched to a gene. CDR3 length: 17 amino acids, cysteine to phenylalanine. Here the CDR3 DNA is all that survives: 51 bases in frame from base 1. The collaborating institutions used their own protocols to collect whole blood in K2EDTA tubes. For TCRbeta analysis, collaborators shipped samples in one of three forms: frozen whole blood, isolated PBMCs, or DNA extracted from either of those sample types. TCRbeta CDR3 regions were amplified from genomic DNA by means of the immunoSEQ Assay, a bias-controlled multiplex PCR. The paper's data handling went like this. Within the assay, amplification of reference gene primers was used to estimate how many nucleated cells each sample contained. Sequence reads were collapsed and filtered to measure the absolute abundance of every unique TCRbeta CDR3 rearrangement. For each sample, productive Simpson clonality was calculated by taking the square root of Simpson's diversity index across productive rearrangements. This is the immuneACCESS table as TCRdb keeps it, with only in-frame sequences that have V and J called. A part of the clones is gone; compared with another copy, unresolved V genes explain less than half, and the rest is unexplained. V and J calls and clone size are given by that table; D and trimming were obtained from the DNA. The sample data list more than 85,000 clones, and 76% of these were observed just once. The ten largest clonotypes hold 3% to 4% of the sample.

Overall study outcomes, separate from this receptor: Clinical and demographic metadata were provided uncurated, with the amount varying by source and participant.

This TCR was recovered from a woman of 80 years or more with acute or convalescent COVID-19. Sequenced sample: peripheral blood. The chain links TRBV4-3 with TRBJ2-7, and TRBD1 matches 11 of the central bases. The DNA is TGCGCCAGCAGCCAATACTCACCGGGACAGGGGGCCTACGAGCAGTACTTC. This yields the protein CASSQYSPGQGAYEQYF.